What follows is one T cell receptor beta chain and its context. The antigen it binds to is not known. One base away there is no much larger clone; base qualities are not given. TCRbeta CDR3 regions were amplified from genomic DNA by means of the immunoSEQ Assay, a bias-controlled multiplex PCR. The study's own analysis went as follows. The number of nucleated cells in each sample was estimated from the amplification of reference gene primers within the assay. To quantify the absolute abundance of each unique TCRbeta CDR3 rearrangement, sequence reads were collapsed and filtered. For each sample, productive Simpson clonality was calculated as the square root of Simpson's diversity index across productive rearrangements. TCRdb carries this immuneACCESS record with in-frame sequences only. Its versions omit some clonotypes, under half of them owing to an unresolved V gene in the studies checked, with the rest unexplained. D and trimming come from the DNA, and the V and J calls and clone size come from that table. This sample comprises over 110,000 clones, 65% to 80% of them detected only once. The ten largest account for about 1.9% of the sample.

This record comes from a study of blood T cell repertoires in COVID-19 (dated by TCRdb to between 2020 and 2021). Background for the entire study: The collaborator samples originated in the United States, Italy and Spain and spanned the acute and convalescent phases of COVID-19. The material from the prospective study consisted of cDNA or gDNA derived from T cells, B-cell-depleted T cells, or PBMCs. Deeply sampled blood TCRbeta repertoires from subjects exposed to, actively infected with, or recovered from COVID-19 were included in the dataset. The repertoires were released in a freely available public database intended as a resource for research on the immune response to SARS-CoV-2. The samples were drawn from two sources: the first 160 participants of the ongoing ImmuneRACE study, and 1,200 or so subjects contributed by 6 global collaborators. Nearly every sample came with metadata listing a de-identified subject ID, COVID-19 status, age in years and sex. HLA class I and class II types, where available, came from metadata supplied by the sample provider rather than from assay-based typing.

Study-wide conclusions, independent of this receptor: How much clinical and demographic metadata was included differed by source and by participant, and the metadata was provided uncurated.

As encoded in the germline V gene, CDR1 is SGHVS while CDR2 is FQNEAQ. From the cysteine up to the phenylalanine, the CDR3 has a length of 15 residues. Left in the record is the CDR3 DNA by itself, 45 bases read in frame from the first base. Clipping removes 5 bases from V and 4 bases from J, with 7 as the unmatched junction base count. Each collaborating institution followed its own protocols to collect whole blood in K2EDTA tubes. For TCRbeta analysis, collaborators shipped samples as frozen whole blood, isolated PBMCs, or DNA extracted from either of those sample types. The material sequenced was peripheral blood. The receptor's source is a woman aged 60-75 years with acute or convalescent COVID-19. The rearranged segments are TRBV7-8 and TRBJ2-2, with TRBD2 identical over 7 junction bases. The CDR3 in this case is CASSPRLAGTGELFF. The DNA is TGTGCCAGCAGCCCGCGACTAGCCGGCACCGGGGAGCTGTTTTTT.